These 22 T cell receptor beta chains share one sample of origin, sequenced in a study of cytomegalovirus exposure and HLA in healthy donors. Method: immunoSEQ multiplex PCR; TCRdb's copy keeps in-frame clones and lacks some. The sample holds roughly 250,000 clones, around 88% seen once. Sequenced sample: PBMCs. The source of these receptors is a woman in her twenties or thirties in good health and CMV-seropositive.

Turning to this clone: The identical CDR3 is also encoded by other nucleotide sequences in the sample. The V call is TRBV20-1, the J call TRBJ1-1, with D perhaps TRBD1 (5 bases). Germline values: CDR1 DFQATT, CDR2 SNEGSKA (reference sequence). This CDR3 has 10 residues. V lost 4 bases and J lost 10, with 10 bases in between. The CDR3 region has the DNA TGCAGTGCTACCCGGGGGGGAGCTTTCTTT. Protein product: CSATRGGAFF.

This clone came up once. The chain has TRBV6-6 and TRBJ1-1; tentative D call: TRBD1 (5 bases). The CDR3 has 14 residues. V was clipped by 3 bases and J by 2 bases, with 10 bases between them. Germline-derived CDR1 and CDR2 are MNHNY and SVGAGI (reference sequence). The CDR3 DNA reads TGTGCCAGCAGTTATAGGGGCCCCAACACTGAAGCTTTCTTT. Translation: CASSYRGPNTEAFF.

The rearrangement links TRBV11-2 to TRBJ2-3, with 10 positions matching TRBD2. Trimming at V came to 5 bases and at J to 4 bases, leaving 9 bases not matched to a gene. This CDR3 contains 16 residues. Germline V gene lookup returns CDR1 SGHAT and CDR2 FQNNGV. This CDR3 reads CASSLRLAGESDTQYF. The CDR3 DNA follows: TGTGCCAGCAGCCTTCGCCTAGCGGGAGAATCAGATACGCAGTATTTT.

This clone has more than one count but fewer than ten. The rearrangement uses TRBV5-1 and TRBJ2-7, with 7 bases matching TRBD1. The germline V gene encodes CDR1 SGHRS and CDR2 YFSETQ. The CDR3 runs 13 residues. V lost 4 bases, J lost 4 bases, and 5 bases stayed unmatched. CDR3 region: CASSRDRHYEQYF. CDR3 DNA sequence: TGCGCCAGCAGCCGGGACAGACATTACGAGCAGTACTTC.

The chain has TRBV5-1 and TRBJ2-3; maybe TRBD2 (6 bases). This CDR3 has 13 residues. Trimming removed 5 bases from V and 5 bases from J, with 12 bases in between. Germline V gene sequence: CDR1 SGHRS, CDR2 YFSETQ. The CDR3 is CASSRERQDTQYF. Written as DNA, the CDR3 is TGCGCCAGCAGTCGGGAGCGCCAAGATACGCAGTATTTT.

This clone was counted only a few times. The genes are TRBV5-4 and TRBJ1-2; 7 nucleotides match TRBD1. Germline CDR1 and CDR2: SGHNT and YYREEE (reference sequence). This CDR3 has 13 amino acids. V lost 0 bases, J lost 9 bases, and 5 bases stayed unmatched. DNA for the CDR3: TGTGCCAGCAGCTTGGGACAGGGCGGGAGCTACACCTTC. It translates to CASSLGQGGSYTF.

This CDR3 reads CASSNDRTMPYEQYF. In DNA, the CDR3 is TGTGCCAGCAGCAACGACAGAACCATGCCCTACGAGCAGTACTTC. The chain couples TRBV13 to TRBJ2-7; possible D gene TRBD1, 5 bases. The CDR3 is made up of 15 amino acids. With 5 bases removed from V and 2 bases from J, the gap between germline ends came to 16 bases. Germline loops: CDR1 PRHDT, CDR2 FYEKMQ (reference sequence). Combining the CDR3 with reference TRBV13 and TRBJ2-7 gives the whole variable domain AAGVIQSPRHLIKEKRETATLKCYPIPRHDTVYWYQQGPGQDPQFLISFYEKMQSDKGSIPDRFSAQQFSDYHSELNMSSLELGDSALYFCASSNDRTMPYEQYFGPGTRLTVT.

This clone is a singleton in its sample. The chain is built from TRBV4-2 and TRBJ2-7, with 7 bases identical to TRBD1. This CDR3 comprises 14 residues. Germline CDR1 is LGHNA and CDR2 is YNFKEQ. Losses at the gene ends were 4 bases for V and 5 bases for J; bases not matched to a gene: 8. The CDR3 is CASSLTGKDHEQYF. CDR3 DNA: TGTGCCAGCAGCCTGACAGGGAAGGACCACGAGCAGTACTTC.

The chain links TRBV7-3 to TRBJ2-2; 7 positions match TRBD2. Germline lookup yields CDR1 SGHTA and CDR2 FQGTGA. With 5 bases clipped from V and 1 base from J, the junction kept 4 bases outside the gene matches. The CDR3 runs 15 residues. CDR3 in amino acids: CASSASGMNTGELFF. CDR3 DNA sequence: TGTGCCAGCAGCGCAAGCGGGATGAACACCGGGGAGCTGTTTTTT.

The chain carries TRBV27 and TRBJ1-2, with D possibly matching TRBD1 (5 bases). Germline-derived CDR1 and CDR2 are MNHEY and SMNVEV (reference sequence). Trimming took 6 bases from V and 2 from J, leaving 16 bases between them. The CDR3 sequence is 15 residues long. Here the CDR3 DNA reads TGTGCCAGCAGGGGGGACTGGGACCGAAACTATGGCTACACCTTC. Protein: CASRGDWDRNYGYTF.

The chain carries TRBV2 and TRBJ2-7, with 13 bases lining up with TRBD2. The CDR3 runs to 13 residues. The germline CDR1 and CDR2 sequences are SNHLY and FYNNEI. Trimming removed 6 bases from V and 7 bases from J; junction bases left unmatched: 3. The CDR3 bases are TGTGCCAGCAGACTAGCGGGAGGGCCAGAGCAGTACTTC. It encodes CASRLAGGPEQYF.

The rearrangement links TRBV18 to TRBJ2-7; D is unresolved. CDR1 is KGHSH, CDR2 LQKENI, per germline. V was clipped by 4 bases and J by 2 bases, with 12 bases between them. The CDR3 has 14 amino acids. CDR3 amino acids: CASSLLGLTYEQYF. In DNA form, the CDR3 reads TGTGCCAGCTCACTCCTCGGGTTAACCTACGAGCAGTACTTC.

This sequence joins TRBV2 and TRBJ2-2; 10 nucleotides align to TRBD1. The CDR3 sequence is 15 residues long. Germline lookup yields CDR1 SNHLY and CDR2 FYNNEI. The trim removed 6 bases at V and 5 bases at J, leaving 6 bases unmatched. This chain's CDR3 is CASRFGTGETGELFF. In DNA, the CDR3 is TGTGCCAGCAGATTCGGGACAGGGGAGACCGGGGAGCTGTTTTTT.

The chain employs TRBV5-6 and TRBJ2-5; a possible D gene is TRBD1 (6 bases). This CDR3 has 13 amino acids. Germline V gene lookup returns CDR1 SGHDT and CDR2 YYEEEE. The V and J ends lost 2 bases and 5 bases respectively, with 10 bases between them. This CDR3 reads CASSFTGQETQYF. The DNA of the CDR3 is TGTGCCAGCAGCTTCACAGGGCAGGAGACCCAGTACTTC.

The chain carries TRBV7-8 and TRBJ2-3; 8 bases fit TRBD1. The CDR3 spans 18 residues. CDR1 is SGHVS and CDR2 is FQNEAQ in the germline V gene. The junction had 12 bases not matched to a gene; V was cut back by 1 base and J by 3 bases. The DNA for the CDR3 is TGTGCCAGCAGCTTAGGGTTTCCGGGACAGGCAAAGACAGATACGCAGTATTTT. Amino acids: CASSLGFPGQAKTDTQYF. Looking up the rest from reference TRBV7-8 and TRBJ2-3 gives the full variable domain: GAGVSQSPRYKVAKRGQDVALRCDPISGHVSLFWYQQALGQGPEFLTYFQNEAQLDKSGLPSDRFFAERPEGSVSTLKIQRTQQEDSAVYLCASSLGFPGQAKTDTQYFGPGTRLTVL.

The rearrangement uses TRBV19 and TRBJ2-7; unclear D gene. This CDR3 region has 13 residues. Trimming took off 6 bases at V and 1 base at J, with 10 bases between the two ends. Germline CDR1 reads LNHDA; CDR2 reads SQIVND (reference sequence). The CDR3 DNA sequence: TGTGCCAGTAGGGCAGGTGCTTCCTACGAGCAGTACTTC. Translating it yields CASRAGASYEQYF.

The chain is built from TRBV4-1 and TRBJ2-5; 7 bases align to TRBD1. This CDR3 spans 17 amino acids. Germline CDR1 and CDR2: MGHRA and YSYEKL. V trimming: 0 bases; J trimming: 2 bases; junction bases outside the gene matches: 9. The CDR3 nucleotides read TGCGCCAGCAGCCAAGATTTGGATAAGGGACAGCAAGAGACCCAGTACTTC. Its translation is CASSQDLDKGQQETQYF.

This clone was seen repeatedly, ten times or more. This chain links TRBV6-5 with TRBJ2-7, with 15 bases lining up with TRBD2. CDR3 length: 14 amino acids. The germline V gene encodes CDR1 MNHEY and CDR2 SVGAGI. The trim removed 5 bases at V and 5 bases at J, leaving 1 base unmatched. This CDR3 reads CASSRTSGRDEQYF. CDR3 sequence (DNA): TGTGCCAGCAGTAGGACTAGCGGGAGGGACGAGCAGTACTTC.

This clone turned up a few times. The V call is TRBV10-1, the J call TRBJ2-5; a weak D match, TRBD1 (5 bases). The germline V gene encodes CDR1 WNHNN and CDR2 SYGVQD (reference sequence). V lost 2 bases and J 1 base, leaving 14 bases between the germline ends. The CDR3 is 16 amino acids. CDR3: CASSEGLGASQETQYF. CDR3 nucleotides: TGCGCCAGCAGTGAGGGGTTAGGGGCATCCCAAGAGACCCAGTACTTC.

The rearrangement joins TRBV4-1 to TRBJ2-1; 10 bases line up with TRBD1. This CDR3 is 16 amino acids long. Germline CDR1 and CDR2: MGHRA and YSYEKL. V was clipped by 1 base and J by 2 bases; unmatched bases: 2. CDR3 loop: CASSQVDRGTYNEQFF. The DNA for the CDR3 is TGCGCCAGCAGCCAAGTGGACAGGGGGACCTACAATGAGCAGTTCTTC.

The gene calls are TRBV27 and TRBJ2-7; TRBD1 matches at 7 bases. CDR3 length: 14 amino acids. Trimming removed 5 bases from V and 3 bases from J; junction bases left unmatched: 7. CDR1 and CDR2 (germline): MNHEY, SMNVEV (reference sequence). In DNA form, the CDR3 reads TGTGCCAGCAGTAAAACAGGGGAAAGCTACGAGCAGTACTTC. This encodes CASSKTGESYEQYF.

The CDR3 nucleotides are TGCAGCGTTGAGGCAGGTACCTACGAGCAGTACTTC. Its protein is CSVEAGTYEQYF. This chain connects TRBV29-1 to TRBJ2-7; D ambiguous. The CDR3 runs to 12 residues. Trimming cost V 3 bases and J 2 bases, with 8 bases left between them. Germline values: CDR1 SQVTM, CDR2 ANQGSEA.